This entry lists 28 T cell receptor beta chains sequenced from one sample in a study of shared clonotypes between healthy human individuals. The data were produced by immunoSEQ multiplex PCR, yet TCRdb's version contains in-frame clones alone and is incomplete. The data contain roughly 1,000,000 clones, 70% to 80% of them singletons. Sequencing input: memory CD4+ T cells from PBMCs. The subset: CD45RA-negative fraction. These receptors were taken from a man younger than 35 in good health. Some clones in this sample may be carry-over from other donors' samples.

This chain joins TRBV2 and TRBJ1-2; a possible D gene is TRBD1 (5 bases). Trimming took 5 bases from V and 4 from J, leaving 8 bases between them. CDR1 is SNHLY and CDR2 is FYNNEI in the germline V gene. CDR3 length equals 12 residues. Here the CDR3 DNA reads TGTGCCAGCAGTAGACAGACCTATGGCTACACCTTC. It encodes CASSRQTYGYTF.

The V call is TRBV5-1, the J call TRBJ2-1, with 11 nucleotides matching TRBD2. J gave up 3 bases and V 3 bases, and 8 bases lay outside the gene matches. CDR3 size: 17 residues. CDR1 and CDR2 (germline): SGHRS, YFSETQ. Written as DNA, the CDR3 is TGCGCCAGCAGCTGGGGGCTAGCGGGAGGATTCTACAATGAGCAGTTCTTC. The encoded protein is CASSWGLAGGFYNEQFF. The full variable domain, completed using reference TRBV5-1 and TRBJ2-1, is KAGVTQTPRYLIKTRGQQVTLSCSPISGHRSVSWYQQTPGQGLQFLFEYFSETQRNKGNFPGRFSGRQFSNSRSEMNVSTLELGDSALYLCASSWGLAGGFYNEQFFGPGTRLTVL.

With respect to this clone: With a much larger clone just one base away, this may be a read error. Within the sample, other DNA sequences also encode this same CDR3. The V call is TRBV5-1, the J call TRBJ2-5; D gene unclear. The germline V gene has CDR1 SGHRS and CDR2 YFSETQ. Trimming took off 0 bases at V and 3 bases at J, with 6 bases between the two ends. This CDR3 region has 13 residues. CDR3 DNA sequence: TGCGCCAGCAGCTTGGGGGCGGAAGAGACCCAGTACTTC. Protein product: CASSLGAEETQYF.

V usage is TRBV5-1 and J usage is TRBJ2-5, with TRBD2 identical over 13 bases. From germline, CDR1 is SGHRS and CDR2 YFSETQ. With V trimmed by 3 bases and J by 5 bases, 7 bases remained unmatched. This CDR3 is built from 16 residues. The CDR3 sequence: CASSSGLAGEGETQYF. CDR3 sequence (DNA): TGCGCCAGCAGCTCCGGACTAGCGGGAGAGGGGGAGACCCAGTACTTC. Using reference TRBV5-1 and TRBJ2-5 for the parts outside the CDR3, the full variable domain is KAGVTQTPRYLIKTRGQQVTLSCSPISGHRSVSWYQQTPGQGLQFLFEYFSETQRNKGNFPGRFSGRQFSNSRSEMNVSTLELGDSALYLCASSSGLAGEGETQYFGPGTRLLVL.

The chain links TRBV27 to TRBJ2-3; D perhaps matches TRBD2 (6 bases). The CDR3 totals 15 residues. Germline CDR1 is MNHEY and CDR2 is SMNVEV (reference sequence). Deletions cut 6 bases from V and 2 bases from J, with 15 bases between. The CDR3 is CASRERAGPTDTQYF. DNA of the CDR3: TGTGCCAGCAGAGAGCGGGCGGGACCCACAGATACGCAGTATTTT.

J is TRBJ2-5 and V is TRBV7-6; D might be TRBD2 (5 bases). This CDR3 has 14 amino acids. V lost 5 bases and J 3 bases, leaving 13 bases between the germline ends. The germline CDR1 and CDR2 sequences are SGHVS and FNYEAQ. The CDR3 reads CASSRPDGEETQYF. CDR3 in DNA: TGTGCCAGCAGCCGCCCTGACGGGGAAGAGACCCAGTACTTC.

Written as DNA, the CDR3 is TGTGCCAGCAGCGCACTAGCGGGACGGACAGATACGCAGTATTTT. It yields the protein CASSALAGRTDTQYF. This chain joins TRBV9 and TRBJ2-3, with 10 bases lining up with TRBD2. Unmatched junction bases numbered 4, after V lost 3 bases and J lost 3 bases. Germline V lookup: CDR1 SGDLS, CDR2 YYNGEE. There are 15 residues in the CDR3.

This clone is a singleton in its sample. The V and J genes are TRBV11-2 and TRBJ1-2; D is unresolved. Germline CDR1 SGHAT, CDR2 FQNNGV. The CDR3 covers 14 residues. The V end lost 5 bases, the J end lost 8 bases, and 18 bases lay between the germline ends. The CDR3 region has the DNA TGTGCCAGCAGCCCTATAAAGGGAGTCGGGGGCTACACCTTC. This gives the protein CASSPIKGVGGYTF.

The chain joins TRBV5-1 to TRBJ2-5; 7 bases are shared with TRBD1. The CDR3 totals 15 residues. The V gene end was trimmed by 4 bases and the J gene end by 5 bases; junction bases not matched to a gene: 11. In germline, CDR1 is SGHRS, CDR2 YFSETQ. This CDR3 is CASSQGTVLGETQYF. DNA of the CDR3: TGCGCCAGCAGCCAGGGGACAGTCCTGGGGGAGACCCAGTACTTC.

V usage is TRBV5-1 and J usage is TRBJ2-5; 8 nucleotides line up with TRBD1. The trim removed 3 bases at V and 9 bases at J, leaving 10 bases unmatched. This CDR3 spans 14 amino acids. Germline CDR1 reads SGHRS; CDR2 reads YFSETQ. CDR3 protein: CASSSHRGDGAQYF. The DNA for the CDR3 is TGCGCCAGCAGCTCACACAGGGGGGATGGGGCCCAGTACTTC.

The chain carries TRBV5-1 and TRBJ2-1; 7 bases line up with TRBD2. Trimming cost V 0 bases and J 6 bases; bases outside gene matches: 6. This CDR3 is built from 15 residues. Germline CDR1 is SGHRS and CDR2 is YFSETQ. CDR3 sequence reads: CASSLAGTTGNEQFF. The CDR3 DNA reads TGCGCCAGCAGCTTGGCCGGGACTACGGGCAATGAGCAGTTCTTC. The whole variable domain, remainder taken from reference TRBV5-1 and TRBJ2-1, is KAGVTQTPRYLIKTRGQQVTLSCSPISGHRSVSWYQQTPGQGLQFLFEYFSETQRNKGNFPGRFSGRQFSNSRSEMNVSTLELGDSALYLCASSLAGTTGNEQFFGPGTRLTVL.

J is TRBJ1-4 and V is TRBV27; maybe TRBD1 (5 bases). Per the germline V gene, CDR1 is MNHEY and CDR2 is SMNVEV (reference sequence). The CDR3 is 14 residues long. V lost 5 bases to trimming and J lost 4 bases, with 11 bases between them. The CDR3 DNA follows: TGTGCCAGCAGTCAATGGGGGGATAATGAAAAACTGTTTTTT. Its translation: CASSQWGDNEKLFF.

The genes are TRBV6-1 and TRBJ2-3; D gene uncertain. The CDR3 is 16 residues long. Germline V gene sequence: CDR1 MNHNS, CDR2 SASEGT. V shed 4 bases and J shed 1 base, with 15 bases lying between them. The CDR3 coding sequence is TGTGCCAGCAGTGGATACCTTTGGGGTCGCACAGATACGCAGTATTTT. Its translation: CASSGYLWGRTDTQYF.

This chain links TRBV15 with TRBJ1-2, with 9 bases identical to TRBD1. The length of the CDR3 is 16 residues. The trim removed 2 bases at V and 8 bases at J, leaving 12 bases unmatched. CDR1 LNHNV and CDR2 YYDKDF come from the germline V gene (reference sequence). The CDR3 sequence: CATSRPPGQGPWGYTF. DNA of the CDR3: TGTGCCACCAGCAGACCTCCGGGACAGGGCCCATGGGGCTACACCTTC.

The chain employs TRBV7-3 and TRBJ1-2, with a possible D match to TRBD1 (6 bases). CDR1 and CDR2 (germline): SGHTA, FQGTGA. The length of the CDR3 is 12 residues. Trimming shortened V by 1 base and J by 10 bases, and 10 bases separated the two germline ends. Written as DNA, the CDR3 is TGTGCCAGCAGCTTAAGGGACACGAACTACACCTTC. This codes for CASSLRDTNYTF.

With respect to this clone: This sequence may be a read error, since a much larger clone differs from it by one base. This chain joins TRBV11-3 and TRBJ2-1, with TRBD2 matching 7 bases. The CDR3 covers 15 residues. J lost 3 bases, V lost 5 bases, and 7 bases had no gene match. From germline, CDR1 is SGHNT and CDR2 YENEEA. The CDR3 sequence is CASSAKAGSYNEQFF. The CDR3, as DNA: TGTGCCAGCAGCGCCAAAGCGGGAAGCTACAATGAGCAGTTCTTC.

The chain couples TRBV4-2 to TRBJ1-4; D not resolved. V dropped 0 bases and J dropped 10 bases, with 12 bases sitting between them. The germline CDR1 and CDR2 sequences are LGHNA and YNFKEQ. The CDR3 totals 14 residues. CDR3 in DNA: TGTGCCAGCAGCCAAGATAGGGAGGGTGGAAAACTGTTTTTT. Its protein product is CASSQDREGGKLFF.

This chain joins TRBV7-8 and TRBJ1-1; D is possibly TRBD1 (5 bases). Germline V gene lookup returns CDR1 SGHVS and CDR2 FQNEAQ. V was clipped by 3 bases and J by 5 bases, with 25 bases between them. The CDR3 has 18 residues. The CDR3 DNA reads as TGTGCCAGCAGCTTTGGTATGGCGAGGGGCTGGAGAGGTACTGAAGCTTTCTTT. Its translation: CASSFGMARGWRGTEAFF.

The chain has TRBV7-2 and TRBJ2-5, with 10 bases lining up with TRBD2. Losses at the gene ends were 5 bases for V and 5 bases for J; bases not matched to a gene: 17. CDR1 is SGHTA and CDR2 is FQGNSA in the germline V gene. The CDR3 contains 18 residues. The CDR3 here is CASSTLSSGSGSGETQYF. For the CDR3, the DNA is TGTGCCAGCAGCACTCTCTCTAGCGGGAGCGGGAGCGGCGAGACCCAGTACTTC.

For this clone: At one end, the junction sequence differs from germline, possibly due to a read error. In the same sample, other DNA sequences code for this CDR3. This chain connects TRBV19 to TRBJ1-2; 10 positions agree with TRBD1. CDR1 and CDR2 (germline): LNHDA, SQIVND (reference sequence). CDR3 length equals 17 residues. CDR3 loop: CASSPRQGTGANYGYTF. In DNA, the CDR3 is TGTGCCAGTAGTCCTCGCCAAGGGACAGGGGCTAATTATGGCTACACCTTC.

The rearrangement links TRBV6-6 to TRBJ2-2; D perhaps matches TRBD1 (6 bases). Per germline, CDR1 MNHNY and CDR2 SVGAGI (reference sequence). The CDR3 has 14 residues. Trimming took off 7 bases at V and 2 bases at J, with 11 bases between the two ends. CDR3 sequence reads: CASTQDRNTGELFF. CDR3 DNA sequence: TGTGCCAGCACCCAGGACAGAAACACCGGGGAGCTGTTTTTT.

The CDR3 here is CASSYLAGPNNEQFF. The DNA for the CDR3 is TGTGCCAGCAGTTACCTAGCGGGGCCAAACAATGAGCAGTTCTTC. The chain recombines TRBV6-6 with TRBJ2-1; 9 bases are shared with TRBD2. There are 15 residues in the CDR3. Germline lookup yields CDR1 MNHNY and CDR2 SVGAGI (reference sequence). Losses at the gene ends were 2 bases for V and 5 bases for J; bases not matched to a gene: 4.

The sample holds a few counts of this clone. The sample contains more than one DNA sequence encoding this CDR3. The V and J genes are TRBV6-4 and TRBJ1-5; 10 bases agree with TRBD1. The CDR3 has 15 amino acids. Trimming removed 6 bases from V and 2 bases from J; junction bases left unmatched: 4. Germline lookup yields CDR1 MRHNA and CDR2 SNTAGT. In DNA, the CDR3 is TGTGCCAGCAGCCCCGGGACAGGGGGCAATCAGCCCCAGCATTTT. Its protein product is CASSPGTGGNQPQHF.

A single count supports this clone. This rearrangement joins TRBV19 to TRBJ1-1; no firm D call. Germline V CDR1 and CDR2: LNHDA, SQIVND (reference sequence). This CDR3 is 14 amino acids long. Trimming shortened V by 4 bases and J by 0 bases, and 9 bases separated the two germline ends. The CDR3 here is CASSREGMNTEAFF. In DNA form, the CDR3 reads TGTGCCAGTAGTAGGGAGGGAATGAACACTGAAGCTTTCTTT.

The V gene is TRBV2, the J gene TRBJ2-2; D is perhaps TRBD1 or TRBD2 (5 bases each). The CDR3 spans 16 residues. CDR1 is SNHLY and CDR2 is FYNNEI in the germline V gene. V was shortened by 2 bases and J by 1 base, with 11 bases between the two germline ends. In DNA, the CDR3 is TGTGCCAGCAGTGAACTCGGGGCCAGGAACACCGGGGAGCTGTTTTTT. As protein: CASSELGARNTGELFF.

The chain employs TRBV10-3 and TRBJ1-2, with 7 bases identical to TRBD1. CDR1 is ENHRY, CDR2 SYGVKD, per germline. The CDR3 is 16 amino acids. The V and J ends lost 5 bases and 4 bases, in that order; junction bases with no gene match: 13. DNA of the CDR3: TGTGCCATCAGTATGAGACAGGGAGGATTTATCTATGGCTACACCTTC. This codes for CAISMRQGGFIYGYTF.

This clone appeared a single time. The chain links TRBV27 to TRBJ1-2; 7 nucleotides agree with TRBD1. V trimming: 6 bases; J trimming: 4 bases; junction bases outside the gene matches: 11. CDR3 length: 15 residues. Germline V CDR1 and CDR2: MNHEY, SMNVEV (reference sequence). The CDR3 loop reads CASRQLQGPLYGYTF. The CDR3 DNA reads TGTGCCAGCAGGCAATTACAGGGGCCCCTCTATGGCTACACCTTC.

This clone was counted a few times. This chain connects TRBV29-1 to TRBJ2-3, with a possible D match to TRBD1 (6 bases). Germline values: CDR1 SQVTM, CDR2 ANQGSEA. The CDR3 covers 17 residues. Trimming cost V 0 bases and J 5 bases, with 21 bases left between them. As DNA, the CDR3 is TGCAGCGTTGAAGATCCACAGGGTGGAACCGCACAAGATACGCAGTATTTT. This codes for CSVEDPQGGTAQDTQYF.